These 10 T cell receptor beta chains originate from one sample sequenced in a study of blood T cell repertoires in COVID-19. Repertoires were generated with immunoSEQ multiplex PCR, while TCRdb's copy carries only in-frame clones and drops some. The sample shows under 300,000 clones, approximately 81% of them seen only once. Sequencing used peripheral blood. These receptors all stem from a woman aged 60-75 years with active or convalescent COVID-19.

The count of this clone is one. The rearrangement uses TRBV7-2 and TRBJ2-5, with D hard to call. This CDR3 comprises 11 residues. Germline CDR1 reads SGHTA; CDR2 reads FQGNSA. V lost 5 bases and J lost 4, with 5 bases in between. The CDR3 DNA reads as TGTGCCAGCAGCGACATAGAGACCCAGTACTTC. Residues: CASSDIETQYF. Supplemented by reference TRBV7-2 and TRBJ2-5, the full variable domain reads GAGVSQSPSNKVTEKGKDVELRCDPISGHTALYWYRQSLGQGLEFLIYFQGNSAPDKSGLPSDRFSAERTGGSVSTLTIQRTQQEDSAVYLCASSDIETQYFGPGTRLLVL.

This rearrangement joins TRBV19 to TRBJ2-1; D is possibly TRBD2 (5 bases). The CDR3 consists of 16 residues. The germline V and J ends were trimmed by 3 bases and 7 bases, with 19 bases remaining between them. The germline CDR1 and CDR2 sequences are LNHDA and SQIVND (reference sequence). The CDR3 loop is CASSISTGGRLNEQFF. CDR3 nucleotide sequence: TGTGCCAGTAGTATTTCTACGGGTGGGAGACTGAATGAGCAGTTCTTC.

This chain joins TRBV12-3 or TRBV12-4 and TRBJ1-2; no firm D call. Trimming took 3 bases from V and 1 from J, leaving 6 bases between them. The CDR3 length is 13 residues. The CDR3 is CASSFVNNYGYTF. CDR3 nucleotides: TGTGCCAGCAGTTTTGTCAATAACTATGGCTACACCTTC.

This chain connects TRBV19 to TRBJ1-5, with D possibly being TRBD1 (5 bases). CDR1 and CDR2 from the germline V gene are LNHDA and SQIVND (reference sequence). V was cut by 4 bases and J by 4 bases, with 11 bases left in between. The CDR3 sequence is 14 residues long. The CDR3 nucleotides read TGTGCCAGTAGTACCCCGACAGAGAATCAGCCCCAGCATTTT. This codes for CASSTPTENQPQHF.

The V call is TRBV5-5, the J call TRBJ2-4, with 10 bases matching TRBD1. The germline gives CDR1 SGHKS, CDR2 YYEKEE (reference sequence). The J segment lost 0 bases and the V segment lost 5 bases, leaving 8 bases of the junction unmatched. The CDR3 is 17 amino acids. The CDR3: CASSWTGGTPAKNIQYF. The CDR3, as DNA: TGTGCCAGCAGTTGGACAGGGGGTACCCCAGCCAAAAACATTCAGTACTTC.

This clone has only a few counts. CDR3 region: CASGKSGYSNQPQHF. CDR3 sequence (DNA): TGTGCCAGTGGTAAAAGCGGCTATAGCAATCAGCCCCAGCATTTT. The rearrangement joins TRBV19 to TRBJ1-5; D not resolved. The CDR3 covers 15 residues. CDR1 LNHDA and CDR2 SQIVND come from the germline V gene (reference sequence). Trimming stripped 8 bases from V and 0 bases from J, with 14 bases between.

V gene TRBV5-1 combines with J gene TRBJ2-3; TRBD1 aligns across 7 bases. The CDR3 is 15 residues long. V was clipped by 3 bases and J by 3 bases; unmatched bases: 7. Germline lookup yields CDR1 SGHRS and CDR2 YFSETQ. CDR3 sequence: CASSSRQGSTDTQYF. In DNA, the CDR3 is TGCGCCAGCAGCTCCCGACAGGGTAGTACAGATACGCAGTATTTT.

The J gene is TRBJ1-1, the V gene TRBV7-2; no definite D call. The CDR3 length is 15 residues. V was cut by 5 bases and J by 1 base, with 14 bases left in between. Germline V gene sequence: CDR1 SGHTA, CDR2 FQGNSA. The CDR3 reads CASSREAGSNTEAFF. The CDR3 DNA sequence: TGTGCCAGCAGCCGCGAGGCGGGATCGAACACTGAAGCTTTCTTT.

The chain couples TRBV7-9 to TRBJ2-5; D is possibly TRBD1 (6 bases). Germline CDR1 is SEHNR and CDR2 is FQNEAQ (reference sequence). V was cut by 1 base and J by 2 bases, with 11 bases left in between. The CDR3 has 15 residues. The CDR3 nucleotides are TGTGCCAGCAGCTTAGGGGGGCGCGAGCAAGAGACCCAGTACTTC. Its protein product is CASSLGGREQETQYF.

This chain uses TRBV7-2 with TRBJ1-4; tentative D call: TRBD1 (5 bases). Trimming left V 5 bases short and J 4 bases short, with 8 bases between. The CDR3 runs to 13 residues. Germline V gives CDR1 SGHTA, CDR2 FQGNSA. The CDR3 loop is CASSRDSNEKLFF. The DNA of the CDR3 is TGTGCCAGCAGCCGCGACAGTAATGAAAAACTGTTTTTT.